One sample yielded the 8 T cell receptor beta chains listed below, sequenced in a study of shared clonotypes between healthy human individuals. TCRdb's copy holds only in-frame clones and misses some; the assay was immunoSEQ multiplex PCR. The sample carries some 2 million clones, 90% to 95% recorded once. Sample: naive CD4+ T cells sorted from blood. Subset here: CD45RA+ positively selected. Receptor source: a man aged 18 to 30 in good health.

This clone was found once. This sequence joins TRBV9 and TRBJ2-3, with D tentatively TRBD2 (6 bases). Germline V gives CDR1 SGDLS, CDR2 YYNGEE. This CDR3 is built from 14 residues. The V end lost 2 bases, the J end lost 3 bases, and 10 bases lay between the germline ends. CDR3: CASSVSGTTDTQYF. DNA of the CDR3: TGTGCCAGCAGCGTTAGCGGTACTACAGATACGCAGTATTTT.

This clone was seen only once. This sequence joins TRBV7-9 and TRBJ2-3; 7 nucleotides align to TRBD2. The junction had 3 bases not matched to a gene; V was cut back by 1 base and J by 8 bases. Looked up from germline, CDR1 is SEHNR and CDR2 is FQNEAQ (reference sequence). The CDR3 is made up of 13 amino acids. CDR3 in amino acids: CASSLGWGGTQYF. The CDR3 DNA sequence: TGTGCCAGCAGCTTAGGATGGGGGGGTACGCAGTATTTT.

The chain joins TRBV15 to TRBJ2-6, with TRBD1 identical over 7 bases. The CDR3 is 16 amino acids. The germline gives CDR1 LNHNV, CDR2 YYDKDF (reference sequence). V shed 5 bases, J shed 0 bases, and the junction held 4 bases outside the gene matches. CDR3 coding DNA: TGTGCCACCAGCCGGGACAGAGTCTCTGGGGCCAACGTCCTGACTTTC. Translation: CATSRDRVSGANVLTF.

The gene calls are TRBV5-3 and TRBJ2-2; no definite D call. TRBV5-3 is recorded as an ORF, its role being uncertain. The CDR3 sequence is 16 residues long. The V gene lost 5 bases and the J gene lost 0 bases, with 14 bases spanning the gap. Here the CDR3 DNA reads TGTGCCAGAAGATTGCAGGTCCTTTCGAACACCGGGGAGCTGTTTTTT. Its translation is CARRLQVLSNTGELFF.

With respect to this clone: Other DNA variants within this sample encode the same CDR3. The chain couples TRBV5-4 to TRBJ1-1; D is unresolved. Trimming shortened V by 0 bases and J by 2 bases, and 8 bases separated the two germline ends. Germline assignment: CDR1 SGHNT and CDR2 YYREEE (reference sequence). The CDR3 runs 14 residues. This CDR3 is CASSLVGKNTEAFF. Here the CDR3 DNA reads TGTGCCAGCAGCTTGGTGGGTAAAAACACTGAAGCTTTCTTT.

The chain joins TRBV7-2 to TRBJ1-6; 9 positions match TRBD1. In germline, CDR1 is SGHTA, CDR2 FQGNSA. J was trimmed by 9 bases and V by 2 bases; bases with no gene match: 8. The CDR3 length is 16 residues. CDR3 protein: CASSLYGTGYSSPLHF. CDR3 coding DNA: TGTGCCAGCAGCTTATACGGGACAGGGTATTCTTCACCCCTCCACTTT.

The V gene is TRBV7-2, the J gene TRBJ2-6, with D uncertain. The germline CDR1 and CDR2 sequences are SGHTA and FQGNSA. The CDR3 totals 15 residues. The V and J ends lost 0 bases and 2 bases respectively, with 5 bases between them. This CDR3 is CASSLAHTGANVLTF. DNA of the CDR3: TGTGCCAGCAGCTTAGCACATACTGGGGCCAACGTCCTGACTTTC.

V and J are TRBV15 and TRBJ2-5, with 15 bases identical to TRBD2. The germline CDR1 and CDR2 sequences are LNHNV and YYDKDF (reference sequence). After removal of 5 bases from V and 9 bases from J, the junction contained 7 bases not matched to a gene. The CDR3 contains 15 residues. The CDR3 DNA sequence: TGTGCCACCAGCGGGGGACTAGCGGGGGGCACGGCCCAGTACTTC. It specifies CATSGGLAGGTAQYF.